This passage covers 14 T cell receptor beta chains from one sample sequenced in a study of follicular helper T cells after annual influenza vaccination. Only in-frame clones appear in the TCRdb table, and some are missing; sequencing was by immunoSEQ multiplex PCR. The table has thousands of clones, 80% to 85% seen once. Time point here: 2015-2016 season, pre-vaccination. Specimen: CXCR5+ CD38- circulating T follicular helper cells from blood, collected on the day of influenza vaccination. Indicated subset: circulating Tfh, non-naive CD4+CXCR5+PD-1+ (ICOS+CD38+ or ICOS-CD38-). The receptors originated from an adult who received the influenza vaccine.

The rearrangement uses TRBV5-1 and TRBJ2-3; maybe TRBD1 (6 bases). Deletions cut 4 bases from V and 0 bases from J, with 9 bases between. The length of the CDR3 is 14 residues. In germline, CDR1 is SGHRS, CDR2 YFSETQ. CDR3 protein: CASSPDRSTDTQYF. The DNA for the CDR3 is TGCGCCAGCAGCCCGGACAGAAGCACAGATACGCAGTATTTT.

This chain connects TRBV19 to TRBJ2-3, with 8 nucleotides matching TRBD1. The CDR3 spans 16 residues. J gave up 0 bases and V 5 bases, and 7 bases lay outside the gene matches. Germline loops: CDR1 LNHDA, CDR2 SQIVND (reference sequence). CDR3 amino acids: CASSSPGGSSTDTQYF. CDR3 in DNA: TGTGCCAGTAGTTCCCCAGGGGGCTCTAGCACAGATACGCAGTATTTT.

This chain joins TRBV28 and TRBJ1-5; tentatively, D is TRBD1 (5 bases). This CDR3 contains 13 residues. Germline CDR1 reads MDHEN; CDR2 reads SYDVKM. V was trimmed by 6 bases and J by 5 bases, leaving 11 bases between them. The CDR3 spells CASSPSRDQPQHF. The CDR3 DNA reads as TGTGCCAGCAGCCCGAGCAGGGATCAGCCCCAGCATTTT.

The chain recombines TRBV30 with TRBJ1-2; D not certain. Germline values: CDR1 GTSNPN, CDR2 SVGIG (reference sequence). This CDR3 comprises 13 residues. The V end lost 2 bases, the J end lost 5 bases, and 12 bases lay between the germline ends. The CDR3, as DNA: TGTGCCTGGAGTCCCACGGGGAGATATGGCTACACCTTC. Protein product: CAWSPTGRYGYTF.

This chain links TRBV7-8 with TRBJ2-7, with a weak D call TRBD1 (6 bases). V lost 7 bases, J lost 0 bases, and 19 bases lay in between. This CDR3 is built from 16 residues. CDR1 and CDR2 from the germline V gene are SGHVS and FQNEAQ. For the CDR3, the DNA is TGTGCCAGCACGCTCCAAGGGGGACAATTCTCCTACGAGCAGTACTTC. It is translated as CASTLQGGQFSYEQYF.

This clone was observed a single time. The chain joins TRBV7-3 to TRBJ2-1; D is perhaps TRBD2 (6 bases). CDR1 and CDR2 (germline): SGHTA, FQGTGA. Deletions cut 5 bases from V and 10 bases from J, with 12 bases between. This CDR3 spans 12 amino acids. Written as DNA, the CDR3 is TGTGCCAGCAGCCCTCTACGGGGGGAGCAGTTCTTC. Amino acids: CASSPLRGEQFF.

The rearrangement links TRBV5-1 to TRBJ2-3, with a weak D call TRBD2 (5 bases). CDR3 length: 13 residues. Germline V CDR1 and CDR2: SGHRS, YFSETQ. V lost 1 base and J 6 bases, leaving 9 bases between the germline ends. CDR3 residues: CASSLSLADTQYF. The CDR3 coding sequence is TGCGCCAGCAGCTTGAGCTTAGCGGATACGCAGTATTTT.

The chain links TRBV5-4 to TRBJ2-3; TRBD2 is a possible D gene (5 bases). The CDR3 runs to 17 residues. The V gene lost 3 bases and the J gene lost 0 bases, with 17 bases spanning the gap. Germline assignment: CDR1 SGHNT and CDR2 YYREEE (reference sequence). The CDR3, as DNA: TGTGCCAGCAGCTCCCCATCCCCGGGAACTAGCACAGATACGCAGTATTTT. It encodes CASSSPSPGTSTDTQYF.

This sequence joins TRBV11-2 and TRBJ2-1; 10 nucleotides match TRBD2. Germline V CDR1 and CDR2: SGHAT, FQNNGV. The CDR3 totals 17 residues. V shed 2 bases and J 0 bases; nucleotides not matched to a gene: 4. CDR3 in amino acids: CASSLSGRGSSYNEQFF. The CDR3 region has the DNA TGTGCCAGCAGCTTAAGCGGGAGGGGAAGCTCCTACAATGAGCAGTTCTTC.

CDR3 nucleotide sequence: TGCGCCAGCAGCCCAGACAGTACGACTCGGAACACTGAAGCTTTCTTT. As protein: CASSPDSTTRNTEAFF. The chain couples TRBV5-1 to TRBJ1-1; D is perhaps TRBD1 (5 bases). The CDR3 is made up of 16 amino acids. The germline V gene has CDR1 SGHRS and CDR2 YFSETQ. Between the trimmed V and J ends, which lost 4 bases and 1 base, there was a span of 17 bases.

The rearrangement uses TRBV4-2 and TRBJ2-3, with D maybe TRBD2 (6 bases). The CDR3 consists of 15 residues. Trimming shortened V by 8 bases and J by 2 bases, and 17 bases separated the two germline ends. The germline V gene encodes CDR1 LGHNA and CDR2 YNFKEQ. CDR3 sequence reads: CASASSSAHTDTQYF. For the CDR3, the DNA is TGTGCCAGCGCCTCGTCTAGCGCCCACACAGATACGCAGTATTTT.

V usage is TRBV19 and J usage is TRBJ2-7, with 10 positions matching TRBD2. The CDR3 has 16 residues. V gave up 1 base and J gave up 2 bases; unmatched junction bases: 5. Germline CDR1 LNHDA, CDR2 SQIVND (reference sequence). DNA of the CDR3: TGTGCCAGTAGTATAGGAGCTAGCGGGGGTCCCTACGAGCAGTACTTC. It yields the protein CASSIGASGGPYEQYF.

The chain is built from TRBV9 and TRBJ2-1; 11 bases map to TRBD2. CDR3 length: 16 amino acids. Germline values: CDR1 SGDLS, CDR2 YYNGEE. With V trimmed by 2 bases and J by 8 bases, 9 bases remained unmatched. CDR3: CASSVGTSGYMDEQFF. In DNA, the CDR3 is TGTGCCAGCAGCGTGGGGACTAGCGGCTATATGGATGAGCAGTTCTTC.

The chain's CDR3 is CASSVGLAGYGETQYF. Here the CDR3 DNA reads TGTGCCAGCAGCGTGGGACTAGCGGGTTATGGTGAGACCCAGTACTTC. This chain joins TRBV9 and TRBJ2-5; 12 nucleotides line up with TRBD2. CDR1 is SGDLS and CDR2 is YYNGEE in the germline V gene. This CDR3 has 16 amino acids. Unmatched junction bases numbered 7, after V lost 2 bases and J lost 5 bases.